This T cell receptor beta chain is drawn from a study of identical twins. Regarding this clonotype: The antigen remains unidentified.

TCRdb independently ran MiXCR on the 5' RACE reads; one entry per CDR3 protein. The sample records 1.5 million to 2 million distinct CDR3 sequences, less than 35% being singletons. General observations from the study: Twin sharing of out-of-frame TCR alpha was underestimated by models in monozygotic pairs. Twins shared beta out-of-frame sequences in excess, but this excess was weaker. Sequences that were out-of-frame, alpha and twin-shared displayed an excess of low generation probability.

Material for sequencing was cord blood. The origin of this receptor is a newborn girl in good health.

CDR3 sequence: CASSLGRQLNLYEQYF. The CDR3 DNA reads TGTGCCAGCAGCTTAGGGCGGCAGCTGAACCTCTACGAGCAGTACTTC. The V and J genes are TRBV7-2 and TRBJ2-7; D not resolved. Germline CDR1 SGHTA, CDR2 FQGNSA. The V end was cut by 1 base, the J end by 3 bases, with 16 bases between. This CDR3 has 16 residues.